What follows are 7 T cell receptor beta chains derived from one specimen sequenced in a study of cytomegalovirus exposure and HLA in healthy donors. The PCR contained 60 Vbeta and 13 Jbeta primers. Sequenced by immunoSEQ multiplex PCR; TCRdb stores in-frame clones only, minus some. The sample records about 140,000 clones, about three quarters being singletons. Sequencing was carried out using PBMCs. The source is a man aged 40-55 years in good health and CMV-seronegative.

This chain links TRBV18 with TRBJ1-1; 7 positions agree with TRBD1. CDR3 size: 16 residues. In germline, CDR1 is KGHSH, CDR2 LQKENI. V lost 2 bases to trimming and J lost 1 base; unmatched junction nucleotides: 7. The CDR3 protein is CASSPKQGVWNTEAFF. The CDR3, as DNA: TGTGCCAGCTCACCAAAGCAGGGGGTTTGGAACACTGAAGCTTTCTTT.

The CDR3 protein is CASSLGGTTDTQYF. CDR3 bases: TGTGCCAGCAGTTTAGGCGGAACCACAGATACGCAGTATTTT. The genes are TRBV6-5 and TRBJ2-3; D is unresolved. Germline values: CDR1 MNHEY, CDR2 SVGAGI. This CDR3 has 14 amino acids. Trimming took 4 bases from V and 2 from J, leaving 10 bases between them.

The table lists this clone with a few counts. J is TRBJ2-4 and V is TRBV5-1, with D possibly matching TRBD1 (5 bases). V lost 1 base and J lost 2, with 19 bases in between. The CDR3 is 18 residues long. The germline gives CDR1 SGHRS, CDR2 YFSETQ. For the CDR3, the DNA is TGCGCCAGCAGCTTGAACGCCGTGACAGAGCCTCCCAAAAACATTCAGTACTTC. Encoded protein: CASSLNAVTEPPKNIQYF.

Only a few counts were recorded for this clone. V gene TRBV5-4 combines with J gene TRBJ1-4, with D possibly being TRBD1 (6 bases). The CDR3 runs 15 residues. CDR1 SGHNT and CDR2 YYREEE come from the germline V gene (reference sequence). Trimming removed 3 bases at V and 3 bases at J, with 12 bases between. The CDR3 DNA sequence: TGTGCCAGCAGCTCTACGGACAGTCCTAATGAAAAACTGTTTTTT. Protein sequence: CASSSTDSPNEKLFF.

About this clone: The junction shows a germline mismatch at one end, possibly a read error. The rearrangement uses TRBV7-9 and TRBJ2-1; D is ambiguous. Germline V gene sequence: CDR1 SEHNR, CDR2 FQNEAQ (reference sequence). The CDR3 consists of 12 residues. The CDR3 sequence: CSSSLVPNEQFF. DNA of the CDR3: TGTTCCAGCAGCTTAGTCCCTAATGAGCAGTTCTTC. Complete variable domain (other parts from reference TRBV7-9 and TRBJ2-1): DTGVSQNPRHKITKRGQNVTFRCDPISEHNRLYWYRQTLGQGPEFLTYFQNEAQLEKSRLLSDRFSAERPKGSFSTLEIQRTEQGDSAMYLCSSSLVPNEQFFGPGTRLTVL.

This sequence joins TRBV4-1 and TRBJ1-2; D ambiguous. Germline V gene lookup returns CDR1 MGHRA and CDR2 YSYEKL. CDR3 length: 15 amino acids. The germline V and J ends were trimmed by 5 bases and 2 bases, with 15 bases remaining between them. The DNA for the CDR3 is TGCGCCAGCAGCTTCACCATAGGAGGGAACTATGGCTACACCTTC. Residues: CASSFTIGGNYGYTF.

The V gene is TRBV7-9, the J gene TRBJ2-3; 7 bases are a match to TRBD2. After removal of 5 bases from V and 1 base from J, the junction contained 6 bases not matched to a gene. Germline V gives CDR1 SEHNR, CDR2 FQNEAQ (reference sequence). The CDR3 totals 15 residues. The CDR3 region has the DNA TGTGCCAGCAGCCGACTAGCTGGACGCACAGATACGCAGTATTTT. Its protein product is CASSRLAGRTDTQYF.